This T cell receptor (beta chain) was documented in a study of T cells in localized non-small cell lung cancer. Measured with immunoSEQ multiplex PCR; TCRdb has only the in-frame clones, and not every one. The repertoire has about 92,000 clones, approximately 90% of them found once; the top ten carry 4.1%. About this clone: Its antigen is undetermined.

Study-level findings and limits: Median detection of top 100 tumor clones in adjacent lung was roughly 61 clones.

CDR1 and CDR2 from the germline V gene are MGHRA and YSYEKL. The CDR3 has 14 residues. Trimming removed 1 base from V and 2 bases from J, with 8 bases in between. This specimen consisted of PBMCs, obtained before any cancer treatment. The receptor comes from a woman between 35 and 75 years old with stage II squamous cell lung carcinoma. The V and J genes are TRBV4-1 and TRBJ1-2, with unresolved D. Here the CDR3 DNA reads TGCGCCAGCAGCCAAGTTAGGGAAAACTATGGCTACACCTTC. This sequence encodes CASSQVRENYGYTF.